Given below is one T cell receptor beta chain in context. The data derive from a study of shared clonotypes between healthy human individuals. Study context: Each donor's CD4 naive and CD4 memory cells filled three plates apiece, CD8 naive two, and CD8 memory one.

Measured with immunoSEQ multiplex PCR; TCRdb has only the in-frame clones, and not every one. The top ten hold 0.36% of the sample, which has 1,400,000 or so clones, less than 99% seen once. The TCR comes from a man between 25 and 39 years old in good health. The sample comprised naive CD4+ T cells sorted from blood. The subset: CD45RA+ positively selected.

CDR3 in DNA: TGTGCCAGCAGGAACGGGGCAGGGGGCACCTACGAGCAGTACTTC. Amino acid sequence: CASRNGAGGTYEQYF. This sequence joins TRBV6-5 and TRBJ2-7, with 8 positions matching TRBD1. Germline V gives CDR1 MNHEY, CDR2 SVGAGI. CDR3 size: 15 residues. Losses at the gene ends were 6 bases for V and 2 bases for J; bases not matched to a gene: 9.